The source of this T cell receptor beta chain is a study of early T cells in non-severe SARS-CoV-2 infection. Turning to the study itself: Sequenced material consisted of bulk RNA (from unsorted whole blood), and chains were unpaired.

Unique molecular identifier tags were affixed to discrete cDNA molecules. TCRdb reprocessed the 5' RACE reads via MiXCR and lists one record per CDR3 protein. The sample has 20,000 to 30,000 distinct CDR3 sequences, about 4.6% seen once. Overall study results and limits: Using VDJdb, the matching emphasized anti-spike CD8 responses while missing private and CD4 specificities.

This clonotype was detected many times. Its antigen is unknown. The TCR was taken from an adult who was a healthcare worker with PCR-confirmed SARS-CoV-2 infection or an uninfected control (not recorded which). Sequences were obtained from whole blood.

CDR3 amino acids: CATTLSSTDTQYF. CDR3 coding DNA: TGTGCCACCACGTTATCTAGCACAGATACGCAGTATTTT. The rearrangement links TRBV15 to TRBJ2-3; D gene unclear. The ends were cut back, 7 bases at V and 0 bases at J, with 8 bases in the middle. This CDR3 has 13 amino acids. Per germline, CDR1 LNHNV and CDR2 YYDKDF (reference sequence).